A single sample gave rise to the 28 T cell receptor beta chains below, sequenced in a study of shared clonotypes between healthy human individuals. Libraries were prepared by immunoSEQ multiplex PCR; TCRdb keeps only in-frame clonotypes and omits some of them. The sample includes 850,000 to 1,200,000 clones, 60% to 80% seen only once; the top ten take about 1.5%. Sequencing input: memory CD4+ T cells sorted from blood. Subset specified: CD45RA-negative fraction. These receptors were obtained from a man aged 18 to 29 in good health.

The chain has TRBV18 and TRBJ1-2; D unclear. The CDR3 sequence is 16 residues long. Between the trimmed V and J ends, which lost 4 bases and 2 bases, there was a span of 17 bases. Germline-derived CDR1 and CDR2 are KGHSH and LQKENI. CDR3 residues: CASSHGHLLSNYGYTF. For the CDR3, the DNA is TGTGCCAGCTCACACGGCCACCTCCTCTCGAACTATGGCTACACCTTC.

The V gene is TRBV28, the J gene TRBJ1-2; D call uncertain. V was shortened by 7 bases and J by 4 bases, with 7 bases between the two germline ends. Per the germline V gene, CDR1 is MDHEN and CDR2 is SYDVKM. The CDR3 loop spans 11 amino acids. The CDR3 nucleotides read TGTGCCAGCAACGGCCGCTATGGCTACACCTTC. Its protein is CASNGRYGYTF.

This sequence joins TRBV6-6 and TRBJ2-3; D uncertain. The V gene's germline CDR1 is MNHNY and CDR2 SVGAGI (reference sequence). CDR3 size: 14 residues. Trimming removed 6 bases from V and 1 base from J, with 11 bases in between. The CDR3, as DNA: TGTGCCAGCAGACAAGGGTCTCGCACAGATACGCAGTATTTT. Translating gives CASRQGSRTDTQYF.

The CDR3: CASSPPATGNTIYF. CDR3 DNA sequence: TGTGCCAGCAGCCCGCCAGCCACTGGAAACACCATATATTTT. The chain joins TRBV28 to TRBJ1-3, with D hard to call. V lost 6 bases and J lost 2, with 11 bases in between. This CDR3 has 14 residues. Germline CDR1 is MDHEN and CDR2 is SYDVKM.

CDR3 DNA: TGTGCCAGCAGCCCCCGAAGCGGGGCGTTTGCCGGGGAGCTGTTTTTT. Encoded protein: CASSPRSGAFAGELFF. The chain couples TRBV7-2 to TRBJ2-2; 7 positions agree with TRBD2. After removal of 5 bases from V and 6 bases from J, the junction contained 12 bases not matched to a gene. The germline V gene has CDR1 SGHTA and CDR2 FQGNSA. The CDR3 totals 16 residues. Complete variable domain (other parts from reference TRBV7-2 and TRBJ2-2): GAGVSQSPSNKVTEKGKDVELRCDPISGHTALYWYRQSLGQGLEFLIYFQGNSAPDKSGLPSDRFSAERTGGSVSTLTIQRTQQEDSAVYLCASSPRSGAFAGELFFGEGSRLTVL.

The V and J genes are TRBV6-6 and TRBJ1-2; possible D gene TRBD1, 5 bases. CDR1 is MNHNY, CDR2 SVGAGI, per germline (reference sequence). The CDR3 runs 12 residues. The V end was cut by 5 bases, the J end by 7 bases, with 11 bases between. The CDR3, as DNA: TGTGCCAGCAGTGGTACCGGGGGTGGCTACACCTTC. Translating gives CASSGTGGGYTF.

The chain uses TRBV7-2 and TRBJ2-3; D call uncertain. The germline V gene encodes CDR1 SGHTA and CDR2 FQGNSA. Trimming left V 5 bases short and J 2 bases short, with 14 bases between. The CDR3 has 15 amino acids. CDR3 DNA: TGTGCCAGCAGCCCAAACTGGGCCCTCACAGATACGCAGTATTTT. It codes for CASSPNWALTDTQYF.

This CDR3 reads CASSWPDRGEAFF. CDR3 nucleotides: TGTGCCAGCAGCTGGCCAGACAGGGGTGAAGCTTTCTTT. The V call is TRBV5-4, the J call TRBJ1-1, with 8 bases that match TRBD1. Germline lookup yields CDR1 SGHNT and CDR2 YYREEE (reference sequence). The CDR3 has 13 amino acids. V was clipped by 3 bases and J by 7 bases; unmatched bases: 5.

The CDR3 protein is CASNRDRKDTQYF. In DNA form, the CDR3 reads TGCGCCAGCAACCGGGACAGGAAAGATACGCAGTATTTT. The chain links TRBV5-1 to TRBJ2-3; 8 bases map to TRBD1. Germline V lookup: CDR1 SGHRS, CDR2 YFSETQ. V lost 6 bases to trimming and J lost 5 bases; unmatched junction nucleotides: 5. The CDR3 is 13 residues long.

The rearrangement links TRBV18 to TRBJ2-7; D unresolved. This CDR3 is 12 amino acids long. Trimming shortened V by 4 bases and J by 3 bases, and 7 bases separated the two germline ends. Germline CDR1 reads KGHSH; CDR2 reads LQKENI. The CDR3 bases are TGTGCCAGCTCACTAGGGAACTACGAGCAGTACTTC. This encodes CASSLGNYEQYF.

In nucleotides, the CDR3 is TGTGCCAGCAGCTTGCGACTAGCGGGAGGAAGCACAGATACGCAGTATTTT. This codes for CASSLRLAGGSTDTQYF. This chain joins TRBV5-4 and TRBJ2-3; 13 bases match TRBD2. This CDR3 has 17 amino acids. Germline lookup yields CDR1 SGHNT and CDR2 YYREEE (reference sequence). V was clipped by 1 base and J by 0 bases; unmatched bases: 2.

J is TRBJ2-5 and V is TRBV4-1; 12 bases agree with TRBD1. V lost 4 bases to trimming and J lost 4 bases; unmatched junction nucleotides: 4. The CDR3 loop spans 15 amino acids. Per the germline V gene, CDR1 is MGHRA and CDR2 is YSYEKL. The CDR3: CASSPGTGGRETQYF. CDR3 coding DNA: TGCGCCAGCAGCCCCGGGACAGGGGGCCGAGAGACCCAGTACTTC.

Remarks on this clone: This likely came from a read error, as a far larger clone is one base away. This rearrangement joins TRBV27 to TRBJ1-1; unclear D gene. V was clipped by 6 bases and J by 2 bases, with 4 bases between them. The CDR3 contains 11 residues. Germline V gives CDR1 MNHEY, CDR2 SMNVEV (reference sequence). The CDR3 sequence is CASRLNTEAFF. The CDR3 DNA sequence: TGTGCCAGCAGACTTAACACTGAAGCTTTCTTT.

The V call is TRBV9, the J call TRBJ2-5; 15 positions agree with TRBD2. The V and J ends lost 3 bases and 1 base, in that order; junction bases with no gene match: 7. The CDR3 is 18 amino acids. Germline assignment: CDR1 SGDLS and CDR2 YYNGEE. This CDR3 reads CASSAGTSGGTLQETQYF. DNA of the CDR3: TGTGCCAGCAGCGCCGGGACTAGCGGGGGGACCCTCCAAGAGACCCAGTACTTC.

This clone was detected ten times or more. The chain uses TRBV6-4 and TRBJ2-1; weak D call: TRBD2 (6 bases). Deletions cut 0 bases from V and 10 bases from J, with 10 bases between. Germline V gene data show CDR1 as MRHNA and CDR2 as SNTAGT. CDR3 size: 13 residues. For the CDR3, the DNA is TGTGCCAGCAGTGACTCCCTACGGGGGGAGCAGTTCTTC. Protein sequence: CASSDSLRGEQFF.

The chain is built from TRBV6-1 and TRBJ2-7; unclear D gene. The CDR3 sequence is 12 residues long. V lost 8 bases, J lost 2 bases, and 10 bases lay in between. Germline-derived CDR1 and CDR2 are MNHNS and SASEGT. The CDR3 DNA reads as TGTGCCAGCCGGGTCCAAACCTACGAGCAGTACTTC. This encodes CASRVQTYEQYF.

The V and J genes are TRBV6-6 and TRBJ2-7, with TRBD1 identical over 11 bases. V shed 8 bases and J 4 bases; nucleotides not matched to a gene: 7. This CDR3 is 14 amino acids long. Germline lookup yields CDR1 MNHNY and CDR2 SVGAGI (reference sequence). CDR3 loop: CASRGTGGTYEQYF. CDR3 in DNA: TGTGCCAGCCGGGGGACAGGGGGAACGTACGAGCAGTACTTC.

This chain joins TRBV2 and TRBJ2-2, with a tentative D call TRBD1 (6 bases). Trimming removed 6 bases from V and 4 bases from J, with 15 bases in between. CDR3 length: 15 amino acids. CDR1 is SNHLY, CDR2 FYNNEI, per germline. CDR3 bases: TGTGCCAGCAGCCATGGGACACAAGTCACCGGGGAGCTGTTTTTT. Its protein product is CASSHGTQVTGELFF.

In this sample, this clone turned up once. J is TRBJ2-7 and V is TRBV7-9; TRBD1 matches 7 bases. The CDR3 has 14 residues. The ends lost 8 bases at V and 0 bases at J; junction bases unmatched: 7. Germline V gene lookup returns CDR1 SEHNR and CDR2 FQNEAQ (reference sequence). The CDR3 DNA is TGTGCCAGCCGGGACAGCGGCAGCTCCTACGAGCAGTACTTC. Residues: CASRDSGSSYEQYF.

The chain is built from TRBV5-4 and TRBJ2-5; TRBD2 is a possible D gene (6 bases). There are 15 residues in the CDR3. The V end was cut by 0 bases, the J end by 5 bases, with 14 bases between. Per the germline V gene, CDR1 is SGHNT and CDR2 is YYREEE (reference sequence). The CDR3 DNA reads TGTGCCAGCAGCTTGGGCGTCACGGAGGGGGAGACCCAGTACTTC. Translating gives CASSLGVTEGETQYF.

The J gene is TRBJ1-6, the V gene TRBV5-1; 8 bases match TRBD1. Germline-derived CDR1 and CDR2 are SGHRS and YFSETQ. The CDR3 covers 17 residues. J gave up 0 bases and V 4 bases, and 6 bases lay outside the gene matches. The CDR3 spells CASSNRQGSSYNSPLHF. CDR3 bases: TGCGCCAGCAGCAATCGACAGGGGAGCTCCTATAATTCACCCCTCCACTTT.

This clone was observed at least ten times. The chain couples TRBV7-2 to TRBJ2-7; D gene uncertain. Trimming cost V 8 bases and J 0 bases, with 14 bases left between them. Germline CDR1 SGHTA, CDR2 FQGNSA. This CDR3 is built from 14 residues. The CDR3 nucleotides are TGTGCCAGCGGAGCCAGCCGGAGCTCCTACGAGCAGTACTTC. Its translation is CASGASRSSYEQYF.

This clone showed up just a few times. The rearrangement joins TRBV19 to TRBJ1-5; 9 bases map to TRBD1. With V trimmed by 1 base and J by 4 bases, 11 bases remained unmatched. Germline V gives CDR1 LNHDA, CDR2 SQIVND (reference sequence). The CDR3 sequence is 18 residues long. The CDR3 reads CASSIGPGQGIGNQPQHF. CDR3 bases: TGTGCCAGTAGTATAGGTCCGGGACAGGGAATCGGGAATCAGCCCCAGCATTTT.

The chain links TRBV2 to TRBJ1-3; D perhaps matches TRBD1 (5 bases). This CDR3 is built from 15 residues. Trimming removed 1 base at V and 3 bases at J, with 10 bases between. Looked up from germline, CDR1 is SNHLY and CDR2 is FYNNEI. The CDR3 sequence: CASSEGSGRGNTIYF. In DNA form, the CDR3 reads TGTGCCAGCAGTGAAGGTTCGGGGCGTGGAAACACCATATATTTT. Looking up the rest from reference TRBV2 and TRBJ1-3 gives the full variable domain: EPEVTQTPSHQVTQMGQEVILRCVPISNHLYFYWYRQILGQKVEFLVSFYNNEISEKSEIFDDQFSVERPDGSNFTLKIRSTKLEDSAMYFCASSEGSGRGNTIYFGEGSWLTVV.

J is TRBJ2-3 and V is TRBV2; 7 nucleotides align to TRBD2. Trimming took 5 bases from V and 0 from J; bases not matched to a gene: 5. The CDR3 runs to 15 residues. Germline V CDR1 and CDR2: SNHLY, FYNNEI. The CDR3 nucleotides are TGTGCCAGCAGTATAGCGGGCTCTAGCACAGATACGCAGTATTTT. The encoded protein is CASSIAGSSTDTQYF.

The V and J genes are TRBV7-9 and TRBJ2-7, with unresolved D. Trimming took off 0 bases at V and 4 bases at J, with 13 bases between the two ends. CDR3 length equals 15 residues. CDR1 SEHNR and CDR2 FQNEAQ come from the germline V gene (reference sequence). The CDR3 bases are TGTGCCAGCAGCTTAGCACAGCTAGGGAATTACGAGCAGTACTTC. Translating it yields CASSLAQLGNYEQYF.

The rearrangement uses TRBV2 and TRBJ2-3; 7 nucleotides align to TRBD1. The junction had 19 bases not matched to a gene; V was cut back by 6 bases and J by 4 bases. The length of the CDR3 is 18 residues. CDR1 and CDR2 (germline): SNHLY, FYNNEI. The CDR3 bases are TGTGCCAGCAGCCAGGTTGTAGGGGGCACGTTAGTGTCAGATACGCAGTATTTT. Encoded protein: CASSQVVGGTLVSDTQYF.

A single count supports this clone. The chain carries TRBV27 and TRBJ2-3; D is undetermined. This CDR3 contains 13 residues. The V end was cut by 3 bases, the J end by 3 bases, with 7 bases between. From germline, CDR1 is MNHEY and CDR2 SMNVEV (reference sequence). CDR3: CASSLGKTDTQYF. The CDR3 DNA sequence: TGTGCCAGCAGTTTGGGTAAAACAGATACGCAGTATTTT.